The rows below give T cell receptor beta chains drawn from one sample of a study of blood T cell repertoires in COVID-19. Profiling relied on immunoSEQ multiplex PCR, and the TCRdb table lists in-frame clones only, not all of them. The sample has roughly 200,000 clones, about three quarters seen once. Sequences were obtained from peripheral blood. The source is a woman aged 45 to 65 with active or convalescent COVID-19. Both conserved end residues are part of each CDR3. The order of the fields is V gene, clone size, CDR3 length, J gene, D gene, CDR3 DNA, CDR3 protein. The D gene is left open where the match is weak. The size field is filled for only some rows; it gives once, few, many or a size class.

V: TRBV7-9; size: NA; length: 16; J: TRBJ2-3; D: TRBD2; DNA: TGTGCCAGCAGCTTAGAAGGACGGGGGGACACAGATACGCAGTATTTT; CDR3: CASSLEGRGDTDTQYF
V: TRBV7-3; size: NA; length: 13; J: TRBJ2-5; D: NA; DNA: TGTGCCAGCAGTCCGGGACTTCAAGAGACCCAGTACTTC; CDR3: CASSPGLQETQYF
V: TRBV9; size: NA; length: 14; J: TRBJ2-3; D: NA; DNA: TGTGCCAGCAGCGTAGTATCTAACACAGATACGCAGTATTTT; CDR3: CASSVVSNTDTQYF
V: TRBV2; size: NA; length: 10; J: TRBJ2-4; D: NA; DNA: TGTGCCAGCAGTTACGACAGAAAGTACTTC; CDR3: CASSYDRKYF
V: TRBV7-8; size: NA; length: 14; J: TRBJ2-5; D: TRBD1; DNA: TGTGCCAGCAGCATACGGACAGGGAAAGAGACCCAGTACTTC; CDR3: CASSIRTGKETQYF
V: TRBV6-5; size: once; length: 15; J: TRBJ2-7; D: NA; DNA: TGTGCCAGCAGTTACCCCGAAAGACAGGACGGGGAGCAGTACTTC; CDR3: CASSYPERQDGEQYF
V: TRBV7-3; size: NA; length: 15; J: TRBJ2-3; D: TRBD2; DNA: TGTGCCAGCAGCACTAGCGGGGGGTACACAGATACGCAGTATTTT; CDR3: CASSTSGGYTDTQYF
V: TRBV5-1; size: NA; length: 16; J: TRBJ2-3; D: NA; DNA: TGCGCCAGCAGCCCGGGAGGGACAGGGACTTCCAATACGCAGTATTTT; CDR3: CASSPGGTGTSNTQYF
V: TRBV25-1; size: few; length: 17; J: TRBJ2-7; D: NA; DNA: TGTGCCAGCAGCGGGGGACAGGGAGTAGCGGGAGACTACGAGCAGTACTTC; CDR3: CASSGGQGVAGDYEQYF
V: TRBV5-1; size: NA; length: 14; J: TRBJ2-7; D: TRBD2; DNA: TGCGCCAGCAGTCAACTAGCGGGGGGGGGCGAGCAGTACTTC; CDR3: CASSQLAGGGEQYF
V: TRBV12-3/TRBV12-4; size: NA; length: 13; J: TRBJ2-7; D: NA; DNA: TGTGCCAGCAGGTTGGCGGCCGGGAACGAGCAGTACTTC; CDR3: CASRLAAGNEQYF
V: TRBV27; size: NA; length: 18; J: TRBJ2-3; D: NA; DNA: TGTGCCAGCAGCAACCGGCCCCCATCGATCGGGAGCACAGATACGCAGTATTTT; CDR3: CASSNRPPSIGSTDTQYF
V: TRBV5-4; size: NA; length: 14; J: TRBJ1-2; D: NA; DNA: TGTGCCAGCAGCTTTGGGGACAAACGATATGGCTACACCTTC; CDR3: CASSFGDKRYGYTF
V: TRBV19; size: NA; length: 15; J: TRBJ1-5; D: TRBD1; DNA: TGTGCCAGTAGTCCACAGGGACAGGGAGGTCAGCCCCAGCATTTT; CDR3: CASSPQGQGGQPQHF
V: TRBV10-3; size: NA; length: 14; J: TRBJ1-1; D: TRBD1; DNA: TGTGCCATCAGACCTGACAGGGATGACACTGAAGCTTTCTTT; CDR3: CAIRPDRDDTEAFF
V: TRBV24-1; size: NA; length: 15; J: TRBJ1-1; D: TRBD1; DNA: TGTGCCACCAGTGACGAGACAGGGCGGAACACTGAAGCTTTCTTT; CDR3: CATSDETGRNTEAFF
V: TRBV6-5; size: NA; length: 15; J: TRBJ1-6; D: NA; DNA: TGTGCCAGCAGTTACTCGAATGGGGCAAGGTCACCCCTCCACTTT; CDR3: CASSYSNGARSPLHF
V: TRBV19; size: NA; length: 13; J: TRBJ2-1; D: NA; DNA: TGTGCCAGTAGTACCCTCTCGGGGGTCGAGCAGTTCTTC; CDR3: CASSTLSGVEQFF
V: TRBV4-2; size: NA; length: 17; J: TRBJ1-4; D: TRBD1; DNA: TGTGCCAGCAGCCAAGATCCAGGGGGCTCAACTAATGAAAAACTGTTTTTT; CDR3: CASSQDPGGSTNEKLFF
V: TRBV4-3; size: NA; length: 18; J: TRBJ2-7; D: NA; DNA: TGCGCCAGCAGCCAAGGGCCCACCGGGGGAGGAGGGGCAGGCGAGCAGTACTTC; CDR3: CASSQGPTGGGGAGEQYF
V: TRBV5-4; size: NA; length: 14; J: TRBJ2-7; D: TRBD2; DNA: TGTGCCAGCAGCCCGGGACTACACTCCTACGAGCAGTACTTC; CDR3: CASSPGLHSYEQYF
V: TRBV2; size: NA; length: 15; J: TRBJ1-5; D: TRBD1; DNA: TGTGCCAGCACCCGGGAGGGACAGAGCAATCAGCCCCAGCATTTT; CDR3: CASTREGQSNQPQHF
V: TRBV30; size: NA; length: 13; J: TRBJ1-2; D: NA; DNA: TGTGCCTCCGATAGGGGGGGTTCGTATGGCTACACCTTC; CDR3: CASDRGGSYGYTF
V: TRBV7-8; size: few; length: 15; J: TRBJ1-2; D: TRBD1; DNA: TGTGCCAGCAGCTTAGTCGGACAGGGGTTGGATGGCTACACCTTC; CDR3: CASSLVGQGLDGYTF
V: TRBV7-2; size: NA; length: 17; J: TRBJ1-2; D: TRBD1; DNA: TGTGCCAGCAGCTTAGGGGGGACAGGCCAATTAAACTATGGCTACACCTTC; CDR3: CASSLGGTGQLNYGYTF
V: TRBV5-1; size: NA; length: 15; J: TRBJ1-3; D: NA; DNA: TGCGCCAGCAGCCGAGACGGGTTCTCTGGAAACACCATATATTTT; CDR3: CASSRDGFSGNTIYF
V: TRBV25-1; size: NA; length: 15; J: TRBJ2-1; D: NA; DNA: TGTGCCAGCAGTGAAGGCAGGGGTTACTACAATGAGCAGTTCTTC; CDR3: CASSEGRGYYNEQFF
V: TRBV3-1/TRBV3-2; size: few; length: 17; J: TRBJ2-1; D: TRBD1; DNA: TGTGCCAGCAGCCAAGGGCCGGGACAGGGGGCCTACAATGAGCAGTTCTTC; CDR3: CASSQGPGQGAYNEQFF
V: TRBV28; size: few; length: 13; J: TRBJ1-2; D: NA; DNA: TGTGCCAGCAGGCAAGGGGTAAACTATGGCTACACCTTC; CDR3: CASRQGVNYGYTF
V: TRBV19; size: once; length: 15; J: TRBJ1-1; D: TRBD1; DNA: TGTGCCAGTCCCCCCCCCGGACAGGGGGACACTGAAGCTTTCTTT; CDR3: CASPPPGQGDTEAFF
V: TRBV30; size: NA; length: 17; J: TRBJ2-3; D: TRBD2; DNA: TGTGCCTGGAGTGCCCAGCGGGGGGGTAAACAAACAGATACGCAGTATTTT; CDR3: CAWSAQRGGKQTDTQYF
V: TRBV5-6; size: NA; length: 16; J: TRBJ1-1; D: TRBD1; DNA: TGTGCCAGCCGCAAATCCGGGACAGGGAGGCACACTGAAGCTTTCTTT; CDR3: CASRKSGTGRHTEAFF
V: TRBV15; size: NA; length: 13; J: TRBJ1-1; D: NA; DNA: TGTGCCACCAGCAGAGATCAGGTAGGCCAAGCTTTCTTT; CDR3: CATSRDQVGQAFF
V: TRBV7-8; size: NA; length: 15; J: TRBJ1-1; D: TRBD1; DNA: TGTGCCAGCAGCTTACAGGGGGCAGTGAACACTGAAGCTTTCTTT; CDR3: CASSLQGAVNTEAFF
V: TRBV4-1; size: few; length: 17; J: TRBJ1-3; D: NA; DNA: TGCGCCAGCAGCCAAGAAAAAAGCGTTGTGTATGGAAACACCATATATTTT; CDR3: CASSQEKSVVYGNTIYF
V: TRBV5-1; size: few; length: 14; J: TRBJ1-1; D: TRBD1; DNA: TGCGCCAGCAGCACCTTAGACAGGGGGACTGAAGCTTTCTTT; CDR3: CASSTLDRGTEAFF
V: TRBV28; size: NA; length: 16; J: TRBJ2-2; D: NA; DNA: TGTGCCAGCAGTTTCGTAGCGACCCCGAACACCGGGGAGCTGTTTTTT; CDR3: CASSFVATPNTGELFF
V: TRBV2; size: NA; length: 13; J: TRBJ1-6; D: NA; DNA: TGTGCCAGCAGTGACAGGCAGAATTCACCCCTCCACTTT; CDR3: CASSDRQNSPLHF
V: TRBV27; size: once; length: 12; J: TRBJ1-6; D: NA; DNA: TGTGCCAGCGGTGGACACAATTCACCCCTCCACTTT; CDR3: CASGGHNSPLHF
V: TRBV6-1; size: once; length: 15; J: TRBJ2-2; D: NA; DNA: TGTGCCAGCAGTCCGCTCGGGGGGAACACCGGGGAGCTGTTTTTT; CDR3: CASSPLGGNTGELFF
V: TRBV7-2; size: NA; length: 14; J: TRBJ2-3; D: NA; DNA: TGTGCCAGCAGCTTAGGGACTACCGTCGATACGCAGTATTTT; CDR3: CASSLGTTVDTQYF
V: TRBV19; size: NA; length: 14; J: TRBJ1-5; D: TRBD1; DNA: TGTGCCAGTAGTAAGGGACAGGGGGAACAGCCCCAGCATTTT; CDR3: CASSKGQGEQPQHF
V: TRBV18; size: NA; length: 14; J: TRBJ1-1; D: NA; DNA: TGTGCCAGCTCATCACGACAGGCAAACACTGAAGCTTTCTTT; CDR3: CASSSRQANTEAFF
V: TRBV28; size: few; length: 13; J: TRBJ2-1; D: TRBD1; DNA: TGTGCCAGCCGGACAGGGGTAGGAGGTGAGCAGTTCTTC; CDR3: CASRTGVGGEQFF
V: TRBV19; size: NA; length: 13; J: TRBJ2-1; D: TRBD1; DNA: TGTGCCAGTAGTATATGGGACAGGAATGAGCAGTTCTTC; CDR3: CASSIWDRNEQFF